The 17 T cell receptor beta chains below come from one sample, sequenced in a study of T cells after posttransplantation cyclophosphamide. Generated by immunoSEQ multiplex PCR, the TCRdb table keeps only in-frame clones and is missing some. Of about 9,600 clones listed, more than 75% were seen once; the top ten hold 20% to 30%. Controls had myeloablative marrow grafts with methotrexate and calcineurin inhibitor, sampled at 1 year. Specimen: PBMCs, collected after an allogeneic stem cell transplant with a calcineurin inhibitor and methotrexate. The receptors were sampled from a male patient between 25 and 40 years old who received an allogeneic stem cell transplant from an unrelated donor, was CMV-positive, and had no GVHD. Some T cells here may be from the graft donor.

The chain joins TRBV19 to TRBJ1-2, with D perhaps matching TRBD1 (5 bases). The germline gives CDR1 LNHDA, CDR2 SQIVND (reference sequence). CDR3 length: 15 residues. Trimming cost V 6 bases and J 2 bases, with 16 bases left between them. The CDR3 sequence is CASSPQVTVNYGYTF. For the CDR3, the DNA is TGTGCCAGTAGCCCCCAGGTGACAGTGAACTATGGCTACACCTTC. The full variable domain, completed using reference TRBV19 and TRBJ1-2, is DGGITQSPKYLFRKEGQNVTLSCEQNLNHDAMYWYRQDPGQGLRLIYYSQIVNDFQKGDIAEGYSVSREKKESFPLTVTSAQKNPTAFYLCASSPQVTVNYGYTFGSGTRLTVV.

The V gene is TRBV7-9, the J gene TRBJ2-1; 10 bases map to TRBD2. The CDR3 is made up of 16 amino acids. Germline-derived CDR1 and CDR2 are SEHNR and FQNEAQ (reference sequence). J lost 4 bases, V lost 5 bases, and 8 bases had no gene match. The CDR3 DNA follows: TGTGCCAGCAGCACTAATAGCGGGAGGATGTACAATGAGCAGTTCTTC. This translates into CASSTNSGRMYNEQFF.

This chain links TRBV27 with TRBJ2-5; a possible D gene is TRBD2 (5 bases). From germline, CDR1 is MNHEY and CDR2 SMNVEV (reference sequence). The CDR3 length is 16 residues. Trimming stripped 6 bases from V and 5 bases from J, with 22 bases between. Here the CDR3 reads CASSPNPASWEETQYF. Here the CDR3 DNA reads TGTGCCAGCAGCCCAAATCCGGCCTCATGGGAGGAGACCCAGTACTTC.

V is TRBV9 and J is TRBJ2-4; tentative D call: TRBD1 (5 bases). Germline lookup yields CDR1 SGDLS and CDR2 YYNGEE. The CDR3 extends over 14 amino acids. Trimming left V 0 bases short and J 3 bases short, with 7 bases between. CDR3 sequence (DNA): TGTGCCAGCAGCGTAGGACAGAGCAAAAACATTCAGTACTTC. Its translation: CASSVGQSKNIQYF.

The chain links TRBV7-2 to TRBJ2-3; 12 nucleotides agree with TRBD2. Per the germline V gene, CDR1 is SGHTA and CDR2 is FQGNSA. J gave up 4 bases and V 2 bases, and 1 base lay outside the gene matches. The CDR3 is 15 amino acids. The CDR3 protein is CASSLLAGGPDTQYF. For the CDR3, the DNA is TGTGCCAGCAGCTTACTAGCGGGAGGGCCAGATACGCAGTATTTT.

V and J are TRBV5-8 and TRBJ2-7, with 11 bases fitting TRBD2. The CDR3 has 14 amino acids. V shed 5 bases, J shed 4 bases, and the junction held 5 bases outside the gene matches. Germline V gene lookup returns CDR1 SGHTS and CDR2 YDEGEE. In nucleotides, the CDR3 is TGTGCCAGCAGGGGGACTAGCGGACCTTACGAGCAGTACTTC. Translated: CASRGTSGPYEQYF.

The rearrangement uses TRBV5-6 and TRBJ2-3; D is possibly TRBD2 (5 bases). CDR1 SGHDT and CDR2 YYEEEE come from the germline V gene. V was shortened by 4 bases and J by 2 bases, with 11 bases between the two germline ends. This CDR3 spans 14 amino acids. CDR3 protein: CASSGLVATDTQYF. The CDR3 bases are TGTGCCAGCAGCGGACTGGTGGCCACAGATACGCAGTATTTT.

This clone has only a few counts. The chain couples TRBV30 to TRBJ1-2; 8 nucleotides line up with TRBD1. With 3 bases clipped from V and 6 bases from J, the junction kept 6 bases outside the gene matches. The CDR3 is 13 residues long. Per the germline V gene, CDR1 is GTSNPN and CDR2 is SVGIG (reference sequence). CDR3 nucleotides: TGTGCCTGGAGCAGGACAGGGAACCATGGCTACACCTTC. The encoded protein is CAWSRTGNHGYTF.

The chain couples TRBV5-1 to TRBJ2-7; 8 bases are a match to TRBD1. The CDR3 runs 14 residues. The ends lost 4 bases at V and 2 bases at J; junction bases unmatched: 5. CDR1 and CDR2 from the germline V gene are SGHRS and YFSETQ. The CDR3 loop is CASSLGTGTYEQYF. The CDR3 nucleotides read TGCGCCAGCAGCCTGGGGACAGGTACCTACGAGCAGTACTTC.

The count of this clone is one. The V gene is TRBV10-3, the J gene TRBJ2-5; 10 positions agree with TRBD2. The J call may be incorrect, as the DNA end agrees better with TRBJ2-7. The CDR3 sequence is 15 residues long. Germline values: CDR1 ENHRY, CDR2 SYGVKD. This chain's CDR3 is CAIRKSGRGSYEQYF. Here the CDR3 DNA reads TGTGCCATCAGGAAAAGCGGGAGGGGGAGTTACGAGCAGTACTTC.

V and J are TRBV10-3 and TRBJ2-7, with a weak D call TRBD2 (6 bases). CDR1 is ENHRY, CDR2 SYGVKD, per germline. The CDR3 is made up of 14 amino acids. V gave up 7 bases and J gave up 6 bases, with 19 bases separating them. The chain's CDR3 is CAITSNLGGGEQYF. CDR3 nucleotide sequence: TGTGCCATCACCAGCAACCTGGGGGGAGGCGAGCAGTACTTC.

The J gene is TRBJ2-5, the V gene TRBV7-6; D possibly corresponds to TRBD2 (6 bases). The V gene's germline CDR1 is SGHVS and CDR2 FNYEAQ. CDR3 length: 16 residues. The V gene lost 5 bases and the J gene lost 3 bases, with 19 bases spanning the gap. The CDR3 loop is CASSPHSEGLEETQYF. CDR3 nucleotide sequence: TGTGCCAGCAGCCCGCACTCGGAGGGTTTAGAAGAGACCCAGTACTTC.

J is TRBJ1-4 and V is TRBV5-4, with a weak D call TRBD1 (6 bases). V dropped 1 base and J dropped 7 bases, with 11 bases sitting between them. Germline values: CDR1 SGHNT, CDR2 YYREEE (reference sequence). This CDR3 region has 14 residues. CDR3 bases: TGTGCCAGCAGCTTGAAGGGGGAGTTTGAAAAACTGTTTTTT. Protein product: CASSLKGEFEKLFF.

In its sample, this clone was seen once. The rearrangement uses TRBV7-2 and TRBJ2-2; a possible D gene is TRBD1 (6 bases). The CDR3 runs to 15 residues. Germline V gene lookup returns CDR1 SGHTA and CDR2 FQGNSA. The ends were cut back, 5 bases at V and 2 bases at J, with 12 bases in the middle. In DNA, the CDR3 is TGTGCCAGCAGCAAAAACAGGGCCAACACCGGGGAGCTGTTTTTT. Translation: CASSKNRANTGELFF.

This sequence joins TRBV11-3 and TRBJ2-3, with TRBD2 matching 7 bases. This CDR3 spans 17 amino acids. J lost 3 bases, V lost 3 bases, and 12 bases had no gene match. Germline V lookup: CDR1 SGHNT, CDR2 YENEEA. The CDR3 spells CASSFPRAGTGTDTQYF. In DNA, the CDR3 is TGTGCCAGCAGCTTCCCGAGAGCGGGAACGGGGACAGATACGCAGTATTTT.

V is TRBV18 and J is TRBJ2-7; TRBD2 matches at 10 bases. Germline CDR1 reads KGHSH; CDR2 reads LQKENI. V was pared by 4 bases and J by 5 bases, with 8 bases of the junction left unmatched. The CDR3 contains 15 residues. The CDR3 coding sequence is TGTGCCAGCTCACTTGGACTAGCGGCCTCGGACGAGCAGTACGTC. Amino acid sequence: CASSLGLAASDEQYV.

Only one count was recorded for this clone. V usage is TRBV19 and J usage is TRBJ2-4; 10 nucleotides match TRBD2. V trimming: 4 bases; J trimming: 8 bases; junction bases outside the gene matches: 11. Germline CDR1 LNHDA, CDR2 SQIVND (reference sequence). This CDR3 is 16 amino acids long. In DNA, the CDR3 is TGTGCCAGTAGTAGACGGGCTAGCGGGAGAGGGGACATTCAGTACTTC. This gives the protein CASSRRASGRGDIQYF.